The sample holds many counts of the clone carrying this TCR beta chain. Unique molecular identifiers were incorporated during preparation of the TCRbeta library. TCRdb reprocessed the PCR reads via MiXCR and lists one record per CDR3 protein. This sample has about 610,000 distinct CDR3 sequences; over 9.5% occur once, and the top ten carry 3.5% to 5%. This sample was taken from a study of T-cell reconstitution after alpha-beta-depleted transplantation in children. The sample consisted of PBMCs from the stem cell graft donor, taken from the stem cell graft. This receptor was identified in a human donor who donated a stem cell graft to a child with acute myeloid leukemia.

CDR3 nucleotides: TGTGCCAGCAGCATAAACCGGGACAGGTTCACAGATACGCAGTATTTT. This encodes CASSINRDRFTDTQYF. The J gene is TRBJ2-3, the V gene TRBV7-3, with 8 bases aligning to TRBD1. Germline CDR1 SGHTA, CDR2 FQGTGA. Trimming at V came to 5 bases and at J to 2 bases, leaving 9 bases not matched to a gene. The CDR3 has 16 residues.